This paragraph reports one TCR beta chain. The antigen remains unidentified. Germline CDR1 is PRHDT and CDR2 is FYEKMQ (reference sequence). With V trimmed by 5 bases and J by 10 bases, 9 bases remained unmatched. This CDR3 has 15 residues. Measured with immunoSEQ multiplex PCR; TCRdb has only the in-frame clones, and not every one. The sample includes about 26,000 clones, around 85% of them seen just once. The sample belongs to a study of radiation and T cells in renal cell carcinoma. Study observations and caveats: Baseline intratumoral clonotype presence is unknown without pretreatment biopsies. In blood, top tumor clones expanded by 2 weeks, shrinking by 4.

Time point meaning: blood 2 weeks post-SBRT. Treatment given: 15 Gy SBRT to primary tumor, nephrectomy 4 weeks later. This renal cell carcinoma was of the clear cell type. The sequences come from blood, collected from a patient whose treatment included radiotherapy and nephrectomy. The gene calls are TRBV13 and TRBJ1-6, with 9 nucleotides matching TRBD1. This receptor was obtained from a man aged 55 to 70 with renal cell carcinoma. The chain's CDR3 is CASSPGTGFRSPLHF. In DNA, the CDR3 is TGTGCCAGCAGCCCCGGGACAGGGTTTAGGTCACCCCTCCACTTT.